This T cell receptor (beta chain) was obtained from a study of spatial heterogeneity in lung cancer. Across the study: On average, each unique TCR and UMI combination appeared more than ten times in raw reads.

This clonotype was picked up many times. The CDR3 length is 14 residues. Trimming removed 6 bases from V and 5 bases from J; junction bases left unmatched: 5. CDR1 is MNHNY and CDR2 is SVGAGI in the germline V gene (reference sequence). Indicated time point: sample taken at primary tumor resection. Whole RNA from tumor, nontumor lung or frozen PBMC was sequenced unsorted. From the 5' RACE reads, TCRdb called clonotypes with MiXCR, one entry per CDR3 protein. The table includes fewer than 25,000 distinct CDR3 sequences, 2.5% to 4% detected once. This material consisted of PBMCs, taken at surgery. The sequence derives from a female donor with early-stage non-small cell lung cancer. The chain has TRBV6-6 and TRBJ2-5; 11 nucleotides line up with TRBD2. DNA for the CDR3: TGTGCCAGCAGAGAACTAGCGGGAGATGAGACCCAGTACTTC. Its translation is CASRELAGDETQYF.